This entry lists 3 T cell receptor beta chains sequenced from one sample in a study of early T cells in non-severe SARS-CoV-2 infection. TCRdb reprocessed the 5' RACE reads with MiXCR, giving one entry per CDR3 protein. Of 75,000 to 80,000 distinct CDR3 sequences in the sample, over 9% are singletons; the top ten hold about 5.3%. Sequenced material: whole blood. These receptor sequences come from an adult who was a healthcare worker with PCR-confirmed SARS-CoV-2 infection or an uninfected control (not recorded which).

The sample holds a few counts of this clonotype. The genes are TRBV6-4 and TRBJ2-3; TRBD2 aligns across 7 bases. Trimming took 6 bases from V and 1 from J; bases not matched to a gene: 7. Germline V gene sequence: CDR1 MRHNA, CDR2 SNTAGT. The CDR3 spans 15 residues. The CDR3 here is CASSPSTSGTDTQYF. CDR3 in DNA: TGTGCCAGCAGCCCCTCCACTAGCGGCACAGATACGCAGTATTTT.

This clonotype was found a few times. V and J are TRBV12-3 or TRBV12-4 and TRBJ2-7, with 8 bases lining up with TRBD1. The CDR3 is 14 amino acids. Germline trimming cut 4 bases from V and 6 bases from J; bases unmatched to any gene: 8. Here the CDR3 reads CASSSRTGLSEQYF. The CDR3 coding sequence is TGTGCCAGCAGTTCCCGGACAGGGCTTAGCGAGCAGTACTTC.

The chain has TRBV18 and TRBJ1-2, with D maybe TRBD1 (6 bases). This CDR3 region has 16 residues. CDR1 is KGHSH, CDR2 LQKENI, per germline. V lost 6 bases to trimming and J lost 2 bases, with 19 bases between them. CDR3 protein: CASSEAADSRNYGYTF. CDR3 in DNA: TGTGCCAGCTCCGAGGCTGCGGACAGTCGAAACTATGGCTACACCTTC.